The 30 T cell receptor beta chains below all came from one sample that was sequenced in a study of CD8 T cells in Susac syndrome. Random hexamers were used to reverse transcribe the RNA input (0.5 to 1 ug). TCRdb re-called the immunoSEQ multiplex PCR reads with MiXCR, one entry per CDR3 protein. Of roughly 200,000 distinct CDR3 sequences in the sample, about 93% were seen once. Sequencing used CD4+ T cells from PBMCs. These receptors originate from a human donor with Susac syndrome.

This chain links TRBV19 with TRBJ2-1; D uncertain. V was cut by 3 bases and J by 0 bases, with 15 bases left in between. Germline CDR1 reads LNHDA; CDR2 reads SQIVND (reference sequence). The CDR3 length is 17 residues. CDR3 residues: CASSMWGYESSYNEQFF. The CDR3, as DNA: TGTGCCAGTAGTATGTGGGGATACGAAAGCTCCTACAATGAGCAGTTCTTC.

The gene calls are TRBV27 and TRBJ1-2, with 9 bases lining up with TRBD1. The V gene end was trimmed by 5 bases and the J gene end by 4 bases; junction bases not matched to a gene: 11. The CDR3 has 16 amino acids. Germline values: CDR1 MNHEY, CDR2 SMNVEV (reference sequence). The CDR3 sequence: CASSRTGVAYGYGYTF. The DNA for the CDR3 is TGTGCCAGCAGTAGGACAGGGGTAGCCTACGGCTATGGCTACACCTTC.

This clonotype was seen once. The chain has TRBV20-1 and TRBJ2-2; no clear D. Trimming took off 1 base at V and 1 base at J, with 16 bases between the two ends. CDR1 and CDR2 (germline): DFQATT, SNEGSKA (reference sequence). This CDR3 has 17 amino acids. The CDR3: CSARAAVGAQNTGELFF. For the CDR3, the DNA is TGCAGTGCTAGAGCCGCCGTTGGAGCCCAGAACACCGGGGAGCTGTTTTTT.

The genes are TRBV29-1 and TRBJ2-3, with D unresolved. Germline V gene data show CDR1 as SQVTM and CDR2 as ANQGSEA. The CDR3 spans 14 residues. V was cut by 5 bases and J by 1 base, with 13 bases left in between. CDR3 sequence: CSVWGTFGTDTQYF. The CDR3 DNA reads as TGCAGCGTTTGGGGAACCTTCGGCACAGATACGCAGTATTTT.

The chain has TRBV30 and TRBJ2-6; D gene ambiguous. Germline V gene lookup returns CDR1 GTSNPN and CDR2 SVGIG (reference sequence). CDR3 length: 15 amino acids. Trimming removed 5 bases from V and 0 bases from J, with 11 bases in between. The CDR3 nucleotides are TGTGCCTGGGAAGATTCGCGCTCTGGGGCCAACGTCCTGACTTTC. This translates into CAWEDSRSGANVLTF.

This rearrangement joins TRBV6-1 to TRBJ1-5, with 9 bases that match TRBD1. V was clipped by 1 base and J by 3 bases; unmatched bases: 4. There are 16 residues in the CDR3. From germline, CDR1 is MNHNS and CDR2 SASEGT. The CDR3: CASSEDRGPLNQPQHF. Written as DNA, the CDR3 is TGTGCCAGCAGTGAAGACAGGGGGCCCCTCAATCAGCCCCAGCATTTT.

The chain carries TRBV7-8 and TRBJ2-7; 8 nucleotides match TRBD2. The V segment lost 6 bases and the J segment 5 bases; nucleotides outside the gene matches: 9. Germline V gene data show CDR1 as SGHVS and CDR2 as FQNEAQ. The CDR3 consists of 14 residues. CDR3 in DNA: TGTGCCAGCAGAACGAGCGGGAGTAACCACGAGCAGTACTTC. Protein sequence: CASRTSGSNHEQYF.

The genes are TRBV3-1 and TRBJ2-2, with D uncertain. The CDR3 totals 13 residues. V was cut by 4 bases and J by 5 bases, with 8 bases left in between. Germline V gene sequence: CDR1 LGHDT, CDR2 YNNKEL (reference sequence). CDR3 residues: CASSPSETGELFF. CDR3 in DNA: TGTGCCAGCAGCCCTTCGGAGACCGGGGAGCTGTTTTTT.

The V call is TRBV20-1, the J call TRBJ2-7; 11 positions agree with TRBD1. V lost 3 bases, J lost 4 bases, and 5 bases stayed unmatched. The CDR3 consists of 14 residues. The V gene's germline CDR1 is DFQATT and CDR2 SNEGSKA (reference sequence). The CDR3 coding sequence is TGCAGTGCTAGGGGGGGGACAGGGGGGTACGAGCAGTACTTC. Amino acids: CSARGGTGGYEQYF.

In this sample, this clonotype turned up once. The chain has TRBV20-1 and TRBJ2-1; weak D call: TRBD2 (6 bases). From germline, CDR1 is DFQATT and CDR2 SNEGSKA (reference sequence). The CDR3 contains 15 residues. Trimming cost V 0 bases and J 0 bases, with 9 bases left between them. CDR3 DNA: TGCAGTGCTAGAGATGCGGGAAGCTCCTACAATGAGCAGTTCTTC. Its translation is CSARDAGSSYNEQFF.

The CDR3 region is CASSSLQWGGYNEQFF. The CDR3, as DNA: TGTGCCAGCAGTTCTCTCCAGTGGGGGGGATACAATGAGCAGTTCTTC. The chain joins TRBV6-5 to TRBJ2-1; 7 bases line up with TRBD2. V lost 4 bases and J lost 4; bases outside the gene matches: 10. CDR1 and CDR2 from the germline V gene are MNHEY and SVGAGI. The CDR3 sequence is 16 residues long.

The rearrangement joins TRBV7-9 to TRBJ2-3; 8 bases agree with TRBD1. The CDR3 runs 16 residues. Trimming cost V 5 bases and J 1 base; bases outside gene matches: 8. CDR1 SEHNR and CDR2 FQNEAQ come from the germline V gene (reference sequence). For the CDR3, the DNA is TGTGCCAGCAGCCCCAGGTGGGGACAGGGCACAGATACGCAGTATTTT. Its protein product is CASSPRWGQGTDTQYF.

The chain uses TRBV29-1 and TRBJ2-5; D assignment may be TRBD1 or TRBD2 (5 bases each). The CDR3 covers 13 residues. CDR1 and CDR2 (germline): SQVTM, ANQGSEA. The V end lost 8 bases, the J end lost 1 base, and 14 bases lay between the germline ends. DNA of the CDR3: TGCAGCTCGAGGGGCAATTTCCAAGAGACCCAGTACTTC. It is translated as CSSRGNFQETQYF. Combining the CDR3 with reference TRBV29-1 and TRBJ2-5 gives the whole variable domain SAVISQKPSRDICQRGTSLTIQCQVDSQVTMMFWYRQQPGQSLTLIATANQGSEATYESGFVIDKFPISRPNLTFSTLTVSNMSPEDSSIYLCSSRGNFQETQYFGPGTRLLVL.

This chain uses TRBV6-5 with TRBJ2-4, with D uncertain. CDR3 length equals 15 residues. Germline V gives CDR1 MNHEY, CDR2 SVGAGI. Between the trimmed V and J ends, which lost 2 bases and 0 bases, there was a span of 8 bases. DNA of the CDR3: TGTGCCAGCAGTTACCAAGGAATAGCCAAAAACATTCAGTACTTC. It is translated as CASSYQGIAKNIQYF.

The rearrangement links TRBV7-9 to TRBJ2-5, with D unresolved. This CDR3 is 12 amino acids long. Germline V gene lookup returns CDR1 SEHNR and CDR2 FQNEAQ (reference sequence). Trimming removed 1 base at V and 7 bases at J, with 7 bases between. The CDR3 bases are TGTGCCAGCAGCTTAGACTCCGTGACCCAGTACTTC. Protein sequence: CASSLDSVTQYF. Looking up the rest from reference TRBV7-9 and TRBJ2-5 gives the full variable domain: DTGVSQNPRHKITKRGQNVTFRCDPISEHNRLYWYRQTLGQGPEFLTYFQNEAQLEKSRLLSDRFSAERPKGSFSTLEIQRTEQGDSAMYLCASSLDSVTQYFGPGTRLLVL.

CDR3 sequence: CASSEDVNYGYTF. The CDR3 DNA follows: TGTGCCAGCAGCGAGGATGTTAACTATGGCTACACCTTC. This chain joins TRBV5-4 and TRBJ1-2; no definite D call. Germline CDR1 SGHNT, CDR2 YYREEE (reference sequence). The CDR3 is 13 residues long. Trimming shortened V by 4 bases and J by 1 base, and 8 bases separated the two germline ends.

The chain combines TRBV29-1 with TRBJ2-1; D might be TRBD2 (5 bases). The CDR3 loop spans 12 amino acids. V was pared by 7 bases and J by 4 bases, with 11 bases between. Germline CDR1 reads SQVTM; CDR2 reads ANQGSEA. The CDR3 DNA is TGCAGCGCCTTAACTAGTTACAATGAGCAGTTCTTC. Protein sequence: CSALTSYNEQFF.

The V and J genes are TRBV7-2 and TRBJ2-3, with D maybe TRBD2 (6 bases). The germline CDR1 and CDR2 sequences are SGHTA and FQGNSA. This CDR3 comprises 14 residues. Trimming stripped 5 bases from V and 1 base from J, with 10 bases between. In DNA form, the CDR3 reads TGTGCCAGCAGCCCCGGGACTGGCACAGATACGCAGTATTTT. As protein: CASSPGTGTDTQYF.

The chain employs TRBV18 and TRBJ2-1; D is undetermined. CDR1 and CDR2 from the germline V gene are KGHSH and LQKENI. V shed 0 bases and J shed 8 bases, with 11 bases lying between them. This CDR3 region has 14 residues. The CDR3 DNA is TGTGCCAGCTCACCACCGATAACCACGCATGAGCAGTTCTTC. Its protein product is CASSPPITTHEQFF.

The chain has TRBV30 and TRBJ2-1, with 7 nucleotides matching TRBD2. The CDR3 is 15 amino acids. CDR1 and CDR2 from the germline V gene are GTSNPN and SVGIG (reference sequence). V trimming: 4 bases; J trimming: 12 bases; junction bases outside the gene matches: 18. DNA for the CDR3: TGTGCCTGGACTCAAGGAGGCTTCCTAGCGGAAAGGCAGTTCTTC. Amino acid sequence: CAWTQGGFLAERQFF.

This chain uses TRBV4-2 with TRBJ1-4; TRBD1 matches at 9 bases. The CDR3 consists of 15 residues. Per germline, CDR1 LGHNA and CDR2 YNFKEQ. J gave up 13 bases and V 1 base, and 10 bases lay outside the gene matches. CDR3 sequence reads: CASSQAGTGTVRLFF. The CDR3 nucleotides read TGTGCCAGCAGCCAAGCTGGGACAGGGACAGTTCGACTGTTTTTT.

This clonotype was detected only once. The chain is built from TRBV6-2 or TRBV6-3 and TRBJ2-6; 7 nucleotides match TRBD2. This CDR3 comprises 15 residues. CDR1 and CDR2 (germline): MNHEY, SVGEGT. Trimming cost V 6 bases and J 0 bases; bases outside gene matches: 2. The CDR3 DNA sequence: TGTGCCAGCAGGTCTAGCGGCTCTGGGGCCAACGTCCTGACTTTC. Translation: CASRSSGSGANVLTF.

The gene calls are TRBV3-1 and TRBJ1-3, with D possibly TRBD1 on 5 matching bases. V gave up 0 bases and J gave up 2 bases, with 8 bases separating them. Germline-derived CDR1 and CDR2 are LGHDT and YNNKEL (reference sequence). This CDR3 spans 15 amino acids. CDR3 sequence (DNA): TGTGCCAGCAGCCAAGATTTGGGGCCTGGAAACACCATATATTTT. Residues: CASSQDLGPGNTIYF.

The chain combines TRBV5-1 with TRBJ2-1; 8 bases map to TRBD2. This CDR3 region has 16 residues. Germline values: CDR1 SGHRS, CDR2 YFSETQ. Trimming cost V 4 bases and J 0 bases; bases outside gene matches: 6. CDR3 sequence (DNA): TGCGCCAGCAGCCTTAGCGGGGCGAGCTCCTACAATGAGCAGTTCTTC. This sequence encodes CASSLSGASSYNEQFF.

This rearrangement joins TRBV5-1 to TRBJ1-2; 10 nucleotides agree with TRBD1. J gave up 8 bases and V 4 bases, and 5 bases lay outside the gene matches. The CDR3 is made up of 13 amino acids. The V gene's germline CDR1 is SGHRS and CDR2 YFSETQ. The CDR3 region has the DNA TGCGCCAGCAGCAAGGGACAGGGGAACGGCTACACCTTC. Translation gives CASSKGQGNGYTF.

This clonotype was seen a handful of times. The V and J genes are TRBV12-3 or TRBV12-4 and TRBJ1-2, with a possible D match to TRBD1 (5 bases). This CDR3 comprises 14 residues. V was shortened by 5 bases and J by 1 base, with 11 bases between the two germline ends. The CDR3 protein is CASSHRRVNYGYTF. CDR3 bases: TGTGCCAGCAGTCACAGGCGGGTTAACTATGGCTACACCTTC.

The V call is TRBV12-3 or TRBV12-4, the J call TRBJ1-5; D unclear. The length of the CDR3 is 14 residues. Deletions cut 3 bases from V and 2 bases from J, with 8 bases between. In nucleotides, the CDR3 is TGTGCCAGCAGTTTGGCGGGTCGCAATCAGCCCCAGCATTTT. Translation gives CASSLAGRNQPQHF.

The chain is built from TRBV19 and TRBJ2-1; D is perhaps TRBD2 (5 bases). CDR3 length: 14 residues. With 0 bases removed from V and 7 bases from J, the gap between germline ends came to 10 bases. CDR1 is LNHDA, CDR2 SQIVND, per germline (reference sequence). As DNA, the CDR3 is TGTGCCAGTAGTATAGATCTAGCTGCAAATGAGCAGTTCTTC. It specifies CASSIDLAANEQFF.

This clonotype appeared once. The CDR3 sequence is CSATQGTSNTGELFF. DNA for the CDR3: TGCAGTGCCACGCAGGGGACCTCAAACACCGGGGAGCTGTTTTTT. This chain connects TRBV20-1 to TRBJ2-2, with D tentatively TRBD1 (6 bases). The V end lost 6 bases, the J end lost 2 bases, and 16 bases lay between the germline ends. The CDR3 is 15 residues long. CDR1 and CDR2 from the germline V gene are DFQATT and SNEGSKA (reference sequence).

This chain connects TRBV19 to TRBJ2-6, with 7 bases that match TRBD2. The CDR3 is 17 residues long. CDR1 is LNHDA and CDR2 is SQIVND in the germline V gene (reference sequence). The V segment lost 4 bases and the J segment 2 bases; nucleotides outside the gene matches: 8. The CDR3 DNA sequence: TGTGCCAGTAGTAGCGGACTAGGGGCACCTGGGGCCAACGTCCTGACTTTC. Translating it yields CASSSGLGAPGANVLTF.